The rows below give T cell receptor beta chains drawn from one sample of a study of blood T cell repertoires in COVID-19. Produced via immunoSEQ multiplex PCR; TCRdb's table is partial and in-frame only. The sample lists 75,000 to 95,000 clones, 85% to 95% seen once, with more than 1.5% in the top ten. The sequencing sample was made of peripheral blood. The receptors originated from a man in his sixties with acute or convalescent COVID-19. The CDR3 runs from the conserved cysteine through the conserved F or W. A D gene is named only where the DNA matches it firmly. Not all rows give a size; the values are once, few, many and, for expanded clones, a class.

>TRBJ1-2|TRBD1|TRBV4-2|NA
TGTGCCAGCAGCCAAGTGGGGGGCAGGGGGCCTGGCTATGGCTACACCTTC
CASSQVGGRGPGYGYTF
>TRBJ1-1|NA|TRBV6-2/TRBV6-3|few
TGTGCCAGCAGTTACAAAAGACAAGGGGCTGGTACTGAAGCTTTCTTT
CASSYKRQGAGTEAFF
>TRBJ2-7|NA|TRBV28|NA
TGTGCCAGCAGCACCAGACAGGGAGGTTACGAGCAGTACTTC
CASSTRQGGYEQYF
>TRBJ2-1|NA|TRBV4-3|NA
TGCGCCAGCAGCCAAGCGGGGAGCTCCTACAATGAGCAGTTCTTC
CASSQAGSSYNEQFF
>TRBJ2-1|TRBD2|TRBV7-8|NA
TGTGCCAGCAGCTTAGAAGTGGCTAGCGGGAGGGCCACACAGTTGGATGAGCAGTTCTTC
CASSLEVASGRATQLDEQFF
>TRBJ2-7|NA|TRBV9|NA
TGTGCCAGCAGCGCGACGGGAAGCGAGCAGTACTTC
CASSATGSEQYF
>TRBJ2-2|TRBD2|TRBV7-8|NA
TGTGCCAGCAGCTTATCGGGACTAGCGGGAGGAGGGGGCACCGGGGAGCTGTTTTTT
CASSLSGLAGGGGTGELFF
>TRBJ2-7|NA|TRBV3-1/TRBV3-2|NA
TGTGCCAGCAGTCGGGACAACTCCTACGAGCAGTACTTC
CASSRDNSYEQYF
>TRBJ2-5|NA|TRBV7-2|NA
TGTGCCAGCAGCTTAGGAATTCGACATATCCAAGAGACCCAGTACTTC
CASSLGIRHIQETQYF
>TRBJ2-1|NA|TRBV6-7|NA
TGTGCCAGCAGTGGGCAGTACAATGAGCAGTTCTTC
CASSGQYNEQFF
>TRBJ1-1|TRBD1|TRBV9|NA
TGTGCCAGCAGCGAGGCCGGGACAGGGACTGAAGCTTTCTTT
CASSEAGTGTEAFF
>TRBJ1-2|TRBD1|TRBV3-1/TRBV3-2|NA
TGTGCCAGCAGCTCGACAGGGAACTATGGCTACACCTTC
CASSSTGNYGYTF
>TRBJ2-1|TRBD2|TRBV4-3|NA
TGCGCCAGCAGCCAAGGGACTAGGAGTTCCTACAATGAGCAGTTCTTC
CASSQGTRSSYNEQFF
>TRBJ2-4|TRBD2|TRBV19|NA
TGTGCCAGTAGTATTGGCGGGGGAAACATTCAGTACTTC
CASSIGGGNIQYF
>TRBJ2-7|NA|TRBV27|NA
TGTGCCAGCAGTACAGGGTACGAGCAGTACTTC
CASSTGYEQYF
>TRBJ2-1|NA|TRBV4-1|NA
TGCGCCAGCAGCCAAGAAGTCGCAGGGCGGTACAATGAGCAGTTCTTC
CASSQEVAGRYNEQFF
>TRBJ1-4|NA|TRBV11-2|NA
TGTGCCAGCAGCTTAGTCTTTAATGAAAAACTGTTTTTT
CASSLVFNEKLFF
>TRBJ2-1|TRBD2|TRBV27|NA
TGTGCCAGCAGTCTAGGGACTAGCGGTGCCTACAATGAGCAGTTCTTC
CASSLGTSGAYNEQFF
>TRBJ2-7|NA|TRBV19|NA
TGTGCCAGTAGTATTGGGGCGGGAACGGATTACGAGCAGTACTTC
CASSIGAGTDYEQYF
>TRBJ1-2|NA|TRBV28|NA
TGTGCCAGCGAGGAGTCGGTTGGTGGCTACACCTTC
CASEESVGGYTF
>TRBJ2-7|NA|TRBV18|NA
TGTGCCAGCTCACCCCAGACGGGCTCCTACGAGCAGTACTTC
CASSPQTGSYEQYF
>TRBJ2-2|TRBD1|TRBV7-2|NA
TGTGCCAGCAGCATACAGGGGGCGAACACCGGGGAGCTGTTTTTT
CASSIQGANTGELFF
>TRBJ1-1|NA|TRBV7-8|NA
TGTGCCAGCAGCGAGGGACAAGTCGGCACTGAAGCTTTCTTT
CASSEGQVGTEAFF
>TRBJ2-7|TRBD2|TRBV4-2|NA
TGTGCCAGCAGCCAAGATGTGGCTAGCGGGACCTACGAGCAGTACTTC
CASSQDVASGTYEQYF
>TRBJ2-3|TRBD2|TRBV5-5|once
TGTGCCAGCAGCTTGTCGTTTAGCGGGAGGGCCTTAAGCACAGATACGCAGTATTTT
CASSLSFSGRALSTDTQYF
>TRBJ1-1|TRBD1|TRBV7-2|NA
TGTGCCAGCAGCTTTCCAGGGGGGTCAGTCACTGAAGCTTTCTTT
CASSFPGGSVTEAFF
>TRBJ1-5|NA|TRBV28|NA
TGTGCCAGCGGTGGATTAGAGGTTGGCAATCAGCCCCAGCATTTT
CASGGLEVGNQPQHF
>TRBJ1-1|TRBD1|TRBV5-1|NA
TGCGCCAGCAGCTTTTCAGGGGGCGACACTGAAGCTTTCTTT
CASSFSGGDTEAFF
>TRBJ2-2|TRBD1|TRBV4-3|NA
TGCGCCAGCAGCCCGATGGGCGGGACAGGGGGCCACGGGGAGCTGTTTTTT
CASSPMGGTGGHGELFF
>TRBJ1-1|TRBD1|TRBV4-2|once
TGTGCCAGCAGCCCGGACAGGTCGAACACTGAAGCTTTCTTT
CASSPDRSNTEAFF
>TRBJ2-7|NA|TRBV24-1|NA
TGTGCCACCAGTGATTTGACCTTCGGCGAGCAGTACTTC
CATSDLTFGEQYF
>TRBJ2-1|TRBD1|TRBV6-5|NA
TGTGCCAGCTCGGGACAGGACTCCTACAATGAGCAGTTCTTC
CASSGQDSYNEQFF
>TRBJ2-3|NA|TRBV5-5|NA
TGTGCCAGCAGCCCGGGACATTCCTCTAGCACAGATACGCAGTATTTT
CASSPGHSSSTDTQYF
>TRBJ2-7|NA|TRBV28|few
TGTGCCAGCAGTGCCCCCGGGTCCTCCTACGAGCAGTACTTC
CASSAPGSSYEQYF
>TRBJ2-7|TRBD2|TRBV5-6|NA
TGTGCCAGCAGCTCCGCGAGGGCGGGGGAGGCCTACGAGCAGTACTTC
CASSSARAGEAYEQYF
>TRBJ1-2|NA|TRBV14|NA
TGTGCCAGCAGCCAAGCACGGAGCTATGGCTACACCTTC
CASSQARSYGYTF
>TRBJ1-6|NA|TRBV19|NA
TGTGCCAGTACGGGGAGCTCCTATAATTCACCCCTCCACTTT
CASTGSSYNSPLHF
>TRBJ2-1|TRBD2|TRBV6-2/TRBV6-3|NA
TGTGCCAGCAGCTCAAGCGGGAGGGCCATAAGTGAGCAGTTCTTC
CASSSSGRAISEQFF
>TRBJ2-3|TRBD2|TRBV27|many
TGTGCCAGCAGTTTGGGGACTAGCGGGATGGATACGCAGTATTTT
CASSLGTSGMDTQYF
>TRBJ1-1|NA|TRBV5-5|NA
TGTGCCAGCAGCTTGCAGTGGGCAGGGGAACCCACTGAAGCTTTCTTT
CASSLQWAGEPTEAFF
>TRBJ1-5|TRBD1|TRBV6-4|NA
TGTGCCAGCAGCCTCGACAGGGGCCAGCCCCAGCATTTT
CASSLDRGQPQHF